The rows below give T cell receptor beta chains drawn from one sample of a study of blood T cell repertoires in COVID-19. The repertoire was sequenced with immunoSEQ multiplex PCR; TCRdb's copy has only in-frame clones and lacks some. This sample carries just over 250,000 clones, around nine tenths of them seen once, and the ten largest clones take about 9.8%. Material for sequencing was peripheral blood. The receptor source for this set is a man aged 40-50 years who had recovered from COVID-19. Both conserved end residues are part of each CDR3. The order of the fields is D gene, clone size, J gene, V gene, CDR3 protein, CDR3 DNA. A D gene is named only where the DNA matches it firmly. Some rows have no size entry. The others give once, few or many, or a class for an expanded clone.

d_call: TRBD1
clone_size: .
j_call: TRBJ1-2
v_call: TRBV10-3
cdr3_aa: CAISAAGTGGFGGYTF
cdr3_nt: TGTGCCATCAGTGCAGCCGGGACAGGGGGCTTCGGTGGCTACACCTTC

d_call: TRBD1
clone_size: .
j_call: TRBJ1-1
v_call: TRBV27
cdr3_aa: CASSKDRANTEAFF
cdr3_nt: TGTGCCAGCAGCAAGGACAGGGCGAACACTGAAGCTTTCTTT

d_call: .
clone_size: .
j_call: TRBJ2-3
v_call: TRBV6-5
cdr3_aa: CASSKGQGPGTQYF
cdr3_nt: TGTGCCAGCAGTAAGGGACAAGGCCCCGGTACGCAGTATTTT

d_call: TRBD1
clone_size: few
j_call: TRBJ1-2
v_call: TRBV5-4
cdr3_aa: CASSLTGGKGYTF
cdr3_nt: TGTGCCAGCAGCCTCACAGGGGGAAAGGGCTACACCTTC

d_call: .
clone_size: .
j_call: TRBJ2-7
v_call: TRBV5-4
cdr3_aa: CASSLAPESYEQYF
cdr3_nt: TGTGCCAGCAGCTTGGCTCCGGAGTCCTACGAGCAGTACTTC

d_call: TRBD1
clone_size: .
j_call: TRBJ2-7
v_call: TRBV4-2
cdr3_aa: CASSQGGGQGIGF
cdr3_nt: TGTGCCAGCAGCCAAGGAGGAGGACAGGGTATCGGCTTC

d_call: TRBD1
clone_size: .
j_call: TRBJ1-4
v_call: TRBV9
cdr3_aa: CASSELGQSDEKLFF
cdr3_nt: TGTGCCAGCAGCGAACTGGGACAGTCGGATGAAAAACTGTTTTTT

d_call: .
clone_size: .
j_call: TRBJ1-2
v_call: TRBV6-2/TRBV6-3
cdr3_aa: CASSYVVTDGYTF
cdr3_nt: TGTGCCAGCAGTTACGTTGTGACAGATGGCTACACCTTC

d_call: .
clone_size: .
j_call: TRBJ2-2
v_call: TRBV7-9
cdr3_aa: CASSFRENTGELFF
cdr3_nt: TGTGCCAGCAGCTTTCGAGAGAACACCGGGGAGCTGTTTTTT

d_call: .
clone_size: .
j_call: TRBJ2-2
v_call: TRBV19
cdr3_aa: CASSIGGGAGELFF
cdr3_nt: TGTGCCAGTAGTATCGGTGGCGGTGCCGGGGAGCTGTTTTTT

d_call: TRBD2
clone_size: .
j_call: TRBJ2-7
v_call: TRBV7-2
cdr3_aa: CASSLPAGAGEQYF
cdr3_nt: TGTGCCAGCAGCTTACCAGCGGGGGCCGGAGAGCAGTACTTC

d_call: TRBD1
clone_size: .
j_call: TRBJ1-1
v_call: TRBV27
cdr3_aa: CASSTATGVNTEAFF
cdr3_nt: TGTGCCAGCAGTACCGCGACAGGGGTGAACACTGAAGCTTTCTTT

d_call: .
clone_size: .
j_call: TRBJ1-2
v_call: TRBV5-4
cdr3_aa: CASSLDWDYGYTF
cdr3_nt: TGTGCCAGCAGCTTAGACTGGGACTATGGCTACACCTTC

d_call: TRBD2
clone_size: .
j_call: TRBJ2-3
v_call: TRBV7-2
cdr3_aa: CASSLDLTSGLLDTQYF
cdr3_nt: TGTGCCAGCAGCTTAGACCTCACTAGCGGGCTGTTAGATACGCAGTATTTT

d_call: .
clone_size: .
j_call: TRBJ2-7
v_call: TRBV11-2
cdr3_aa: CASSVTFGGAYYEQYF
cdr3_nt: TGTGCCAGCAGCGTTACCTTTGGCGGAGCCTACTACGAGCAGTACTTC

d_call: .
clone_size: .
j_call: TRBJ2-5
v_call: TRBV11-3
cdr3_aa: CASSLGPRAETQYF
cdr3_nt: TGTGCCAGCAGCTTAGGTCCCAGGGCAGAGACCCAGTACTTC

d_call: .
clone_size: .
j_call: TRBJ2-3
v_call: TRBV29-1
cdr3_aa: CSVPKNHLRGTDTQYF
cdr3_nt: TGCAGCGTCCCCAAAAACCACCTTCGAGGCACAGATACGCAGTATTTT

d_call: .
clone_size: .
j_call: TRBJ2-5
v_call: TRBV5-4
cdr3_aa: CASSTETGRGGETQYF
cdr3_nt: TGTGCCAGCAGCACCGAGACAGGGCGGGGTGGGGAGACCCAGTACTTC

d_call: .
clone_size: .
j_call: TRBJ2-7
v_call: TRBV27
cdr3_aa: CASSEGIPYEQYF
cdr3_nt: TGTGCCAGCAGCGAGGGAATCCCCTACGAGCAGTACTTC